Listed below are T cell receptor beta chains from one sample, sequenced in a study of T cell responses to AZD1222 COVID-19 vaccine. TCRdb keeps only in-frame clones here, not all; method: immunoSEQ multiplex PCR. The table includes roughly 110,000 clones, about 90% detected once. The material sequenced was peripheral blood, taken 28 days after the second AZD1222 dose. These receptors were obtained from an adult who received the AZD1222 COVID-19 vaccine. Both conserved end residues are part of each CDR3. Each record gives: clone size, D gene, J gene, V gene, CDR3 protein, CDR3 DNA. D genes are given only for firm matches. Size tells how often a clone was seen (once, few, many) or the class of an expanded clone, and some rows leave it out.

size: -; D: -; J: TRBJ2-6; V: TRBV19; CDR3: CATADISGANVLTF; DNA: TGTGCCACCGCGGATATCTCTGGGGCCAACGTCCTGACTTTC
size: -; D: -; J: TRBJ1-5; V: TRBV10-3; CDR3: CAISDPAGDRKPQHF; DNA: TGTGCCATCAGTGACCCGGCGGGAGATAGGAAGCCCCAGCATTTT
size: -; D: TRBD1; J: TRBJ1-2; V: TRBV19; CDR3: CASYPPTGSMGGYTF; DNA: TGTGCCAGTTACCCTCCGACAGGGTCGATGGGTGGCTACACCTTC
size: -; D: -; J: TRBJ2-7; V: TRBV10-1; CDR3: CASSQFTHSYEQYF; DNA: TGCGCCAGCAGTCAGTTCACACACTCCTACGAGCAGTACTTC
size: -; D: TRBD1; J: TRBJ1-2; V: TRBV6-5; CDR3: CASSYSGTGVGYGYTF; DNA: TGTGCCAGCAGTTACTCGGGGACAGGGGTGGGCTATGGCTACACCTTC
size: -; D: -; J: TRBJ2-1; V: TRBV4-3; CDR3: CASSHGRRAGIEQFF; DNA: TGCGCCAGCAGCCATGGACGCAGGGCGGGCATTGAGCAGTTCTTC
size: once; D: -; J: TRBJ2-2; V: TRBV2; CDR3: CARLGPNTGELFF; DNA: TGTGCCAGGCTGGGACCGAACACCGGGGAGCTGTTTTTT
size: -; D: -; J: TRBJ1-2; V: TRBV30; CDR3: CAGSTGYGYTF; DNA: TGTGCCGGATCGACAGGCTATGGCTACACCTTC
size: -; D: TRBD1; J: TRBJ1-4; V: TRBV18; CDR3: CASSPQGQGGEKLFF; DNA: TGTGCCAGCTCACCACAAGGACAGGGTGGCGAAAAACTGTTTTTT
size: -; D: -; J: TRBJ1-4; V: TRBV6-5; CDR3: CASSYSGPRNEKLFF; DNA: TGTGCCAGCAGTTACTCGGGACCTCGTAATGAAAAACTGTTTTTT
size: -; D: -; J: TRBJ1-2; V: TRBV5-1; CDR3: CASSLAQANYGYTF; DNA: TGCGCCAGCAGCTTGGCACAGGCTAACTATGGCTACACCTTC
size: -; D: -; J: TRBJ2-7; V: TRBV2; CDR3: CASSGDSYEQYF; DNA: TGTGCCAGCAGTGGAGACAGCTACGAGCAGTACTTC
size: -; D: -; J: TRBJ1-1; V: TRBV7-6; CDR3: CASSWGQNTEAFF; DNA: TGTGCCAGCAGCTGGGGACAGAACACTGAAGCTTTCTTT
size: -; D: TRBD1; J: TRBJ2-7; V: TRBV2; CDR3: CASTSGTAVYEQYF; DNA: TGTGCCAGCACCTCCGGGACAGCTGTCTACGAGCAGTACTTC
size: -; D: TRBD1; J: TRBJ2-7; V: TRBV18; CDR3: CASSPTQQGTEQYF; DNA: TGTGCCAGCTCACCAACTCAACAGGGGACCGAGCAGTACTTC
size: -; D: -; J: TRBJ2-3; V: TRBV11-3; CDR3: CASSFQQSTDTQYF; DNA: TGTGCCAGCAGCTTTCAACAGAGCACAGATACGCAGTATTTT
size: -; D: -; J: TRBJ1-1; V: TRBV5-6; CDR3: CASSLSPPAPPHTEAFF; DNA: TGTGCCAGCAGCTTGTCCCCCCCGGCACCACCTCACACTGAAGCTTTCTTT
size: -; D: TRBD2; J: TRBJ2-6; V: TRBV6-4; CDR3: CASSDSGVGANVLTF; DNA: TGTGCCAGCAGTGACAGCGGGGTCGGGGCCAACGTCCTGACTTTC
size: once; D: TRBD2; J: TRBJ2-3; V: TRBV24-1; CDR3: CATSDFGGGTTDTQYF; DNA: TGTGCCACCAGTGATTTTGGCGGGGGGACCACAGATACGCAGTATTTT
size: -; D: TRBD1; J: TRBJ1-4; V: TRBV10-1; CDR3: CASSEDRDPEKLFF; DNA: TGCGCCAGCAGTGAGGACAGGGACCCTGAAAAACTGTTTTTT
size: few; D: TRBD1; J: TRBJ1-4; V: TRBV5-1; CDR3: CASSLAPGGANEKLFF; DNA: TGCGCCAGCAGCTTGGCCCCAGGGGGAGCTAATGAAAAACTGTTTTTT
size: -; D: -; J: TRBJ1-1; V: TRBV18; CDR3: CASSPLPDTEAFF; DNA: TGTGCCAGCTCACCACTCCCCGACACTGAAGCTTTCTTT
size: -; D: -; J: TRBJ1-4; V: TRBV28; CDR3: CASSGEGGLWREKLFF; DNA: TGTGCCAGCAGTGGGGAGGGGGGCCTATGGCGTGAAAAACTGTTTTTT
size: -; D: -; J: TRBJ1-3; V: TRBV7-9; CDR3: CASSRTDSGNTIYF; DNA: TGTGCCAGCAGCCGGACAGATAGTGGAAACACCATATATTTT
size: -; D: -; J: TRBJ2-2; V: TRBV6-2/TRBV6-3; CDR3: CASTPLSTGELFF; DNA: TGTGCCAGCACCCCGTTGTCCACCGGGGAGCTGTTTTTT
size: -; D: -; J: TRBJ1-2; V: TRBV10-2; CDR3: CASSERGDYGYTF; DNA: TGCGCCAGCAGTGAAAGGGGGGACTATGGCTACACCTTC
size: -; D: TRBD2; J: TRBJ2-5; V: TRBV5-1; CDR3: CASSSRGGRETQYF; DNA: TGCGCCAGCAGCTCCCGGGGGGGCCGAGAGACCCAGTACTTC
size: -; D: -; J: TRBJ2-5; V: TRBV18; CDR3: CASSSNRALQETQYF; DNA: TGTGCCAGCTCAAGCAACAGGGCACTCCAAGAGACCCAGTACTTC
size: -; D: -; J: TRBJ1-2; V: TRBV7-2; CDR3: CARLSGGGSVGYTF; DNA: TGTGCCAGACTTTCGGGGGGAGGGTCGGTTGGCTACACCTTC
size: -; D: -; J: TRBJ1-5; V: TRBV12-3/TRBV12-4; CDR3: CASSNQGTQPQHF; DNA: TGTGCCAGCAGTAACCAGGGGACCCAGCCCCAGCATTTT
size: once; D: TRBD1; J: TRBJ1-6; V: TRBV28; CDR3: CASSWTGKGSPLHF; DNA: TGTGCCAGCAGTTGGACAGGGAAGGGGTCACCCCTCCACTTT
size: -; D: -; J: TRBJ1-2; V: TRBV5-6; CDR3: CASSYPREINYGYTF; DNA: TGTGCCAGCAGCTACCCGCGGGAGATTAACTATGGCTACACCTTC
size: -; D: TRBD1; J: TRBJ1-2; V: TRBV9; CDR3: CASSVGQGTYYGYTF; DNA: TGTGCCAGCAGCGTAGGACAGGGAACATACTATGGCTACACCTTC
size: -; D: -; J: TRBJ1-2; V: TRBV11-2; CDR3: CASSLDMGVYGYGYTF; DNA: TGTGCCAGCAGCTTAGATATGGGGGTTTACGGCTATGGCTACACCTTC
size: -; D: TRBD2; J: TRBJ2-5; V: TRBV5-8; CDR3: CASSPRLAIGETQYF; DNA: TGTGCCAGCAGCCCACGACTAGCGATCGGCGAGACCCAGTACTTC
size: -; D: TRBD1; J: TRBJ1-1; V: TRBV7-2; CDR3: CASSLSGTVMNTEAFF; DNA: TGTGCCAGCAGCTTGTCCGGGACAGTTATGAACACTGAAGCTTTCTTT
size: -; D: -; J: TRBJ1-5; V: TRBV28; CDR3: CASVGPNQPQHF; DNA: TGTGCCAGTGTGGGTCCTAATCAGCCCCAGCATTTT
size: -; D: -; J: TRBJ1-2; V: TRBV30; CDR3: CAWSVLHGASYTF; DNA: TGTGCCTGGAGTGTACTTCACGGGGCGAGCTACACCTTC
size: -; D: TRBD1; J: TRBJ1-1; V: TRBV6-5; CDR3: CASSYSGQGAYTEAFF; DNA: TGTGCCAGCAGTTACTCTGGGCAGGGGGCTTACACTGAAGCTTTCTTT
size: -; D: -; J: TRBJ2-7; V: TRBV11-2; CDR3: CASSLDLGFYEQYF; DNA: TGTGCCAGCAGCTTAGATTTGGGATTCTACGAGCAGTACTTC
size: -; D: -; J: TRBJ1-2; V: TRBV11-2; CDR3: CASSSWTQANYGYTF; DNA: TGTGCCAGCAGCTCCTGGACGCAAGCTAACTATGGCTACACCTTC
size: -; D: TRBD1; J: TRBJ1-3; V: TRBV6-5; CDR3: CASKTGKHSGNTIYF; DNA: TGTGCCAGCAAGACAGGGAAGCACTCTGGAAACACCATATATTTT
size: -; D: TRBD2; J: TRBJ2-1; V: TRBV2; CDR3: CASREREGLGYEQFF; DNA: TGTGCCAGCAGAGAGCGGGAGGGCCTTGGTTATGAGCAGTTCTTC
size: -; D: TRBD1; J: TRBJ2-5; V: TRBV7-6; CDR3: CASSLGGQGGETQYF; DNA: TGTGCCAGCAGCTTAGGAGGACAGGGGGGAGAGACCCAGTACTTC
size: once; D: -; J: TRBJ1-5; V: TRBV19; CDR3: CASSLRRGSNQPQHF; DNA: TGTGCCAGTAGTCTTCGCAGGGGAAGCAATCAGCCCCAGCATTTT
size: once; D: TRBD1; J: TRBJ1-1; V: TRBV5-1; CDR3: CASSLGQGGGEAFF; DNA: TGCGCCAGCAGCCTGGGACAGGGCGGGGGTGAAGCTTTCTTT
size: -; D: TRBD1; J: TRBJ1-2; V: TRBV18; CDR3: CASSPEDRGHGYTF; DNA: TGTGCCAGCTCACCGGAGGACAGGGGGCACGGCTACACCTTC